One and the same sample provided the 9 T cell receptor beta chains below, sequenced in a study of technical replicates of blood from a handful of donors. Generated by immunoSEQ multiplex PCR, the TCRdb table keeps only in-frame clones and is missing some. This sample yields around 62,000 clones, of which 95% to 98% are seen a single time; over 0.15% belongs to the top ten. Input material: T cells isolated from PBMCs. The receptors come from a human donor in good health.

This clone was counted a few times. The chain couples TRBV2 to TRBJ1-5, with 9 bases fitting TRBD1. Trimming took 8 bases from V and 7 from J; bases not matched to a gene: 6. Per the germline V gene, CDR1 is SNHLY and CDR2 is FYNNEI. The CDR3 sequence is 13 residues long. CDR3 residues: CASGQGSRQPQHF. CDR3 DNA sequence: TGTGCCAGCGGACAGGGGAGTAGGCAGCCCCAGCATTTT.

The CDR3 region has the DNA TGTGCCAGCTCACCACAGGGGCACTACGAGCAGTACTTC. This gives the protein CASSPQGHYEQYF. The V call is TRBV18, the J call TRBJ2-7; maybe TRBD1 (5 bases). CDR1 is KGHSH and CDR2 is LQKENI in the germline V gene. The V end lost 1 base, the J end lost 3 bases, and 7 bases lay between the germline ends. The CDR3 length is 13 residues.

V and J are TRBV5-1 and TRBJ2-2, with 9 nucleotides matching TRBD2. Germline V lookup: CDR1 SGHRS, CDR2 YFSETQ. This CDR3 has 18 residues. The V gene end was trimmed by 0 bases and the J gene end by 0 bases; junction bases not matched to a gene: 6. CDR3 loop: CASSLATSGFANTGELFF. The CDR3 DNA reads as TGCGCCAGCAGCTTGGCGACTAGCGGTTTCGCGAACACCGGGGAGCTGTTTTTT.

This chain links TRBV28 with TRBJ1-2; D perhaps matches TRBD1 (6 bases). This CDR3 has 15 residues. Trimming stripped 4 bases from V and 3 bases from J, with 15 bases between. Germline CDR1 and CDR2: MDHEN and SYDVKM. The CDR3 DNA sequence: TGTGCCAGCAGTTCCCCCGGCCAGGGGCACTATGGCTACACCTTC. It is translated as CASSSPGQGHYGYTF.

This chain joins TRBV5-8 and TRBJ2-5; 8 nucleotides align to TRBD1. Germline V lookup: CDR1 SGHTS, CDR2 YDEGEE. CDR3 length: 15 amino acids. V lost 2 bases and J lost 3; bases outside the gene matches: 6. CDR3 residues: CASSFQGAREETQYF. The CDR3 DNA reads TGTGCCAGCAGCTTCCAGGGGGCCCGTGAAGAGACCCAGTACTTC.

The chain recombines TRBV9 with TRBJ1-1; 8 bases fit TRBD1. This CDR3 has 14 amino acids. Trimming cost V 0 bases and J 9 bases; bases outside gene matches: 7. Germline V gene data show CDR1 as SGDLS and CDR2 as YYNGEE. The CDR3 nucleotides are TGTGCCAGCAGCGTAGATGGGACAGGACCTCAAGCTTTCTTT. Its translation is CASSVDGTGPQAFF.

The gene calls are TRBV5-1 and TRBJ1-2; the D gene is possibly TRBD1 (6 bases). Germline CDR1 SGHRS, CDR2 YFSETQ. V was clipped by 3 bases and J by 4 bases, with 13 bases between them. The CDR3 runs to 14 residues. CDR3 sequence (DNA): TGCGCCAGCAGCTCTGAATCGGACAGCTATGGCTACACCTTC. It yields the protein CASSSESDSYGYTF. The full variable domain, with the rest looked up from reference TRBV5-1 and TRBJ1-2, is KAGVTQTPRYLIKTRGQQVTLSCSPISGHRSVSWYQQTPGQGLQFLFEYFSETQRNKGNFPGRFSGRQFSNSRSEMNVSTLELGDSALYLCASSSESDSYGYTFGSGTRLTVV.

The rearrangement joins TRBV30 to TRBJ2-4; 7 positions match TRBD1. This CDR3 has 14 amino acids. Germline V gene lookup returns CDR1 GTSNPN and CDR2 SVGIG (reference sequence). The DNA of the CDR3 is TGTCTCCCCGGACAGGTACTAGCCAAAAACATTCAGTACTTC. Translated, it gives CLPGQVLAKNIQYF.

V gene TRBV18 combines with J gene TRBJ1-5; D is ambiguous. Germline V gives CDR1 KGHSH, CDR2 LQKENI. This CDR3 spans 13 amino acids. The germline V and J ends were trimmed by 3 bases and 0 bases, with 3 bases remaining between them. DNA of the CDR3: TGTGCCAGCTCACCCGGTAGCAATCAGCCCCAGCATTTT. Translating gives CASSPGSNQPQHF.